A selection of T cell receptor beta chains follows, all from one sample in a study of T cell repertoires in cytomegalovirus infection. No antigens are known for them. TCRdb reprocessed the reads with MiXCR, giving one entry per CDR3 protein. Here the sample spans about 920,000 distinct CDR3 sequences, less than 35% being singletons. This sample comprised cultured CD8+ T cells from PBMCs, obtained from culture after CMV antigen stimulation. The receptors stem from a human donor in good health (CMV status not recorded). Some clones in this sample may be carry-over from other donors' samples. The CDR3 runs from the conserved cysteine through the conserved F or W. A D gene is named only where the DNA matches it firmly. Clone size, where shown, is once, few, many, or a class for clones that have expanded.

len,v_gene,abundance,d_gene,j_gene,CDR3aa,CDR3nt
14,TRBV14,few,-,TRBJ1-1,CASSHPTEEGEAFF,TGTGCCAGCAGCCACCCGACGGAGGAAGGGGAAGCTTTCTTT
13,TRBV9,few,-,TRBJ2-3,CASREQGTDTQYF,TGTGCCAGCAGGGAACAGGGCACAGATACGCAGTATTTT
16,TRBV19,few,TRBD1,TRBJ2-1,CASSIVTGGLDNEQFF,TGTGCCAGTAGTATAGTCACAGGGGGCTTGGACAATGAGCAGTTCTTC
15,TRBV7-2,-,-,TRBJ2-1,CASSLDGIPGNEQFF,TGTGCCAGCAGCTTAGATGGGATACCCGGCAATGAGCAGTTCTTC
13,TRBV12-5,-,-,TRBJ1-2,CASGLVVSIGYTF,TGTGCTAGTGGTTTGGTGGTCAGCATCGGCTACACCTTC
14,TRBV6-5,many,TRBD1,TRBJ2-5,CATKTGGAGETQYF,TGTGCCACCAAAACAGGGGGCGCGGGAGAGACCCAGTACTTC
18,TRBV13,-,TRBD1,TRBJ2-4,CASSYPTGQGRAKNIQYF,TGTGCCAGCAGCTACCCGACGGGACAGGGTCGAGCCAAAAACATTCAGTACTTC
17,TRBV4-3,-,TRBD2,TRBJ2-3,CASSQAGGPRSTDTQYF,TGCGCCAGCAGCCAAGCGGGGGGGCCGAGGAGCACAGATACGCAGTATTTT
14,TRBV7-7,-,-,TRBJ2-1,CASSLFGPVDEQFF,TGTGCTAGCAGCTTATTCGGCCCCGTGGATGAGCAGTTCTTC
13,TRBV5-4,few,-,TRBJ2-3,CASSLEDTDTQYF,TGTGCCAGCAGCTTGGAAGACACAGATACGCAGTATTTT
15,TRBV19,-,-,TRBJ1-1,CASTPFGTSNTEAFF,TGTGCCAGTACCCCGTTCGGGACATCGAACACTGAAGCTTTCTTT
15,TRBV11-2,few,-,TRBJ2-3,CASSPLGHSTDTQYF,TGTGCCAGCAGCCCCTTGGGGCACAGCACAGATACGCAGTATTTT
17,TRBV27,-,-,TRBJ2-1,CASSPRTGGGDYNEQFF,TGTGCCAGCAGTCCCAGGACAGGAGGGGGCGACTACAATGAGCAGTTCTTC
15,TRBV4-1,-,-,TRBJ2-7,CASSQGTGSVYEQYF,TGCGCCAGCAGCCAAGGAACAGGGTCAGTTTACGAGCAGTACTTC
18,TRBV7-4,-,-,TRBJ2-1,CASSLYPNEGESYNEQFF,TGTGCCAGCAGCCTTTATCCTAATGAGGGCGAATCCTACAATGAGCAGTTCTTC
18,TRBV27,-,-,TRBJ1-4,CASSSVPILGERGEKLFF,TGTGCCAGCAGTTCCGTCCCGATTTTGGGGGAACGGGGTGAAAAACTGTTTTTT
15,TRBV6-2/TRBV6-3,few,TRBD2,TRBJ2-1,CASSYLGGVYNEQFF,TGTGCCAGCAGTTACCTGGGGGGGGTTTACAATGAGCAGTTCTTC
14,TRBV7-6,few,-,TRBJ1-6,CASSLDSNSSPLHF,TGTGCCAGCAGCTTAGATTCCAATTCCTCACCCCTCCACTTT
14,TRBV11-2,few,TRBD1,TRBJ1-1,CASRTGTGNTEAFF,TGTGCCAGCAGGACGGGGACAGGGAACACTGAAGCTTTCTTT
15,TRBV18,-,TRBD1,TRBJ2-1,CASSPQGARYNEQFF,TGTGCCAGCTCACCACAGGGGGCTAGATACAATGAGCAGTTCTTC